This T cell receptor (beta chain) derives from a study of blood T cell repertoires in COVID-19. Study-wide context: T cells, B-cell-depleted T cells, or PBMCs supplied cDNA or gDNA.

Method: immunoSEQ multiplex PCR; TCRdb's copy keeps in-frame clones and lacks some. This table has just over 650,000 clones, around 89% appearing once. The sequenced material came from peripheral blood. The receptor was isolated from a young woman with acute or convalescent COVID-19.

The CDR3 bases are TGTGCCAGCAGCAAGGACAGGTCCTACGAGCAGTACTTC. Amino acid sequence: CASSKDRSYEQYF. The V call is TRBV5-4, the J call TRBJ2-7; the match to TRBD1 covers 7 bases. With V trimmed by 4 bases and J by 1 base, 2 bases remained unmatched. There are 13 residues in the CDR3. Germline V gene lookup returns CDR1 SGHNT and CDR2 YYREEE (reference sequence).